These 16 T cell receptor beta chains were all obtained from the same sample, sequenced in a study of T cell changes during pregnancy in multiple sclerosis. The repertoire was sequenced with immunoSEQ multiplex PCR; TCRdb's copy has only in-frame clones and lacks some. The table lists some 40,000 clones, about 92% of them singletons, with around 0.8% in the top ten. Sequencing was performed on CD4+ T cells from peripheral blood mononuclear cells, taken in the third trimester of pregnancy. These receptors came from a female donor with multiple sclerosis, enrolled in a pregnancy study.

This chain joins TRBV6-5 and TRBJ1-3, with a possible D match to TRBD1 (5 bases). This CDR3 region has 13 residues. Germline V lookup: CDR1 MNHEY, CDR2 SVGAGI. V was cut by 9 bases and J by 2 bases, with 11 bases left in between. The CDR3 sequence: CASTGTPGNTIYF. The CDR3 DNA follows: TGTGCCAGTACCGGGACTCCTGGAAACACCATATATTTT.

This chain uses TRBV5-1 with TRBJ2-7; TRBD2 aligns across 7 bases. The CDR3 runs to 15 residues. Germline loops: CDR1 SGHRS, CDR2 YFSETQ. After removal of 3 bases from V and 2 bases from J, the junction contained 8 bases not matched to a gene. The CDR3 DNA follows: TGCGCCAGCAGCTCTCGGCAGGGAGGGACCTACGAGCAGTACTTC. Translated: CASSSRQGGTYEQYF.

This chain uses TRBV6-5 with TRBJ1-1; TRBD1 matches 9 bases. Per germline, CDR1 MNHEY and CDR2 SVGAGI. This CDR3 has 14 amino acids. Trimming cost V 6 bases and J 7 bases; bases outside gene matches: 9. DNA for the CDR3: TGTGCCAGCAGACTACAGGGGGCAAGGAATGAAGCTTTCTTT. This codes for CASRLQGARNEAFF.

J is TRBJ2-7 and V is TRBV10-3; 10 nucleotides agree with TRBD2. J gave up 5 bases and V 3 bases, and 7 bases lay outside the gene matches. This CDR3 contains 15 residues. CDR1 ENHRY and CDR2 SYGVKD come from the germline V gene. CDR3 region: CAISEPLAGVHEQYF. In nucleotides, the CDR3 is TGTGCCATCAGTGAACCCCTAGCGGGAGTACACGAGCAGTACTTC.

This rearrangement joins TRBV5-1 to TRBJ2-2; 9 nucleotides agree with TRBD1. This CDR3 is built from 14 residues. The V gene's germline CDR1 is SGHRS and CDR2 YFSETQ. V lost 4 bases, J lost 6 bases, and 4 bases stayed unmatched. CDR3 region: CASSLDRGAGELFF. The CDR3 nucleotides are TGCGCCAGCAGCCTAGACAGGGGGGCCGGGGAGCTGTTTTTT.

The chain couples TRBV7-7 to TRBJ2-5; possibly TRBD2 for D (5 bases). The CDR3 is made up of 15 amino acids. V lost 6 bases and J lost 2, with 16 bases in between. From germline, CDR1 is SSHAT and CDR2 FNYEAQ (reference sequence). The CDR3 region is CASSNTPGIQETQYF. The CDR3 DNA follows: TGTGCCAGCAGTAACACCCCGGGGATACAAGAGACCCAGTACTTC.

The chain combines TRBV18 with TRBJ2-7; 8 nucleotides match TRBD2. J gave up 0 bases and V 6 bases, and 4 bases lay outside the gene matches. The germline V gene has CDR1 KGHSH and CDR2 LQKENI. The CDR3 consists of 14 residues. CDR3 DNA sequence: TGTGCCAGCTCGCCGGGACTAGTCTCCTACGAGCAGTACTTC. Amino acids: CASSPGLVSYEQYF.

The chain uses TRBV19 and TRBJ2-5; D gene ambiguous. CDR3 length: 13 residues. Germline lookup yields CDR1 LNHDA and CDR2 SQIVND (reference sequence). The germline V and J ends were trimmed by 1 base and 5 bases, with 8 bases remaining between them. CDR3 nucleotide sequence: TGTGCCAGTAGTATAGCCGGTATGGAGACCCAGTACTTC. Translated, it gives CASSIAGMETQYF. Full variable domain (outside the CDR3, taken from reference TRBV19 and TRBJ2-5): DGGITQSPKYLFRKEGQNVTLSCEQNLNHDAMYWYRQDPGQGLRLIYYSQIVNDFQKGDIAEGYSVSREKKESFPLTVTSAQKNPTAFYLCASSIAGMETQYFGPGTRLLVL.

The chain uses TRBV5-1 and TRBJ2-3; maybe TRBD1 (6 bases). Germline CDR1 and CDR2: SGHRS and YFSETQ. V lost 0 bases and J lost 1, with 12 bases in between. This CDR3 spans 16 amino acids. CDR3 amino acids: CASSLGPGEGTDTQYF. CDR3 DNA: TGCGCCAGCAGCTTGGGACCAGGGGAAGGCACAGATACGCAGTATTTT. Complete variable domain (other parts from reference TRBV5-1 and TRBJ2-3): KAGVTQTPRYLIKTRGQQVTLSCSPISGHRSVSWYQQTPGQGLQFLFEYFSETQRNKGNFPGRFSGRQFSNSRSEMNVSTLELGDSALYLCASSLGPGEGTDTQYFGPGTRLTVL.

This clone was seen a handful of times. This chain uses TRBV9 with TRBJ2-2, with D possibly TRBD2 on 7 matching bases. The germline gives CDR1 SGDLS, CDR2 YYNGEE. Deletions cut 4 bases from V and 3 bases from J, with 16 bases between. There are 16 residues in the CDR3. The CDR3 loop reads CASSTHGGRDTGELFF. CDR3 bases: TGTGCCAGCAGCACACACGGGGGGCGGGACACCGGGGAGCTGTTTTTT.

This clone was counted a single time. The chain is built from TRBV5-1 and TRBJ1-4, with 9 bases matching TRBD1. Trimming took 4 bases from V and 8 from J; bases not matched to a gene: 12. The CDR3 consists of 16 residues. CDR1 and CDR2 (germline): SGHRS, YFSETQ. The CDR3 protein is CASSPPGQGGAEKLFF. As DNA, the CDR3 is TGCGCCAGCAGCCCCCCGGGACAGGGAGGGGCGGAAAAACTGTTTTTT.

This rearrangement joins TRBV19 to TRBJ1-1; D ambiguous. The germline gives CDR1 LNHDA, CDR2 SQIVND (reference sequence). This CDR3 contains 13 residues. Trimming pared 4 bases from V and 2 bases from J, leaving 8 bases between. The CDR3 loop reads CASSTLANTEAFF. DNA for the CDR3: TGTGCCAGTAGTACTTTGGCTAACACTGAAGCTTTCTTT.

This clone occurred a few times. CDR3 DNA: TGTGCCTGGAGTGTAATTTCTGACACTGAAGCTTTCTTT. It encodes CAWSVISDTEAFF. V gene TRBV30 combines with J gene TRBJ1-1; D unresolved. The CDR3 is 13 residues long. The germline V gene has CDR1 GTSNPN and CDR2 SVGIG (reference sequence). Trimming pared 0 bases from V and 3 bases from J, leaving 8 bases between. The full variable domain, completed using reference TRBV30 and TRBJ1-1, is SQTIHQWPATLVQPVGSPLSLECTVEGTSNPNLYWYRQAAGRGLQLLFYSVGIGQISSEVPQNLSASRPQDRQFILSSKKLLLSDSGFYLCAWSVISDTEAFFGQGTRLTVV.

This clone was seen only once. This chain uses TRBV6-1 with TRBJ2-5, with 10 positions matching TRBD2. This CDR3 has 19 amino acids. The V segment lost 4 bases and the J segment 5 bases; nucleotides outside the gene matches: 19. Germline CDR1 is MNHNS and CDR2 is SASEGT. Written as DNA, the CDR3 is TGTGCCAGCAGTGTGATGGCCGCGTCGAGCGGGAGGGCCGGGGAGACCCAGTACTTC. It encodes CASSVMAASSGRAGETQYF.

CDR3 sequence: CASSYSAGSSSYEQYF. CDR3 nucleotide sequence: TGTGCCAGCAGTTACTCCGCGGGGTCTAGCTCCTACGAGCAGTACTTC. The rearrangement links TRBV6-6 to TRBJ2-7; D is perhaps TRBD2 (6 bases). Germline loops: CDR1 MNHNY, CDR2 SVGAGI (reference sequence). The CDR3 spans 16 residues. V was trimmed by 0 bases and J by 0 bases, leaving 12 bases between them.

The chain is built from TRBV27 and TRBJ1-1; D may be TRBD1 (5 bases). CDR3 length equals 14 residues. Germline V gene lookup returns CDR1 MNHEY and CDR2 SMNVEV (reference sequence). V dropped 5 bases and J dropped 4 bases, with 14 bases sitting between them. DNA of the CDR3: TGTGCCAGCAGTCTGTCACAGGCAGGCACTGAAGCTTTCTTT. It specifies CASSLSQAGTEAFF.